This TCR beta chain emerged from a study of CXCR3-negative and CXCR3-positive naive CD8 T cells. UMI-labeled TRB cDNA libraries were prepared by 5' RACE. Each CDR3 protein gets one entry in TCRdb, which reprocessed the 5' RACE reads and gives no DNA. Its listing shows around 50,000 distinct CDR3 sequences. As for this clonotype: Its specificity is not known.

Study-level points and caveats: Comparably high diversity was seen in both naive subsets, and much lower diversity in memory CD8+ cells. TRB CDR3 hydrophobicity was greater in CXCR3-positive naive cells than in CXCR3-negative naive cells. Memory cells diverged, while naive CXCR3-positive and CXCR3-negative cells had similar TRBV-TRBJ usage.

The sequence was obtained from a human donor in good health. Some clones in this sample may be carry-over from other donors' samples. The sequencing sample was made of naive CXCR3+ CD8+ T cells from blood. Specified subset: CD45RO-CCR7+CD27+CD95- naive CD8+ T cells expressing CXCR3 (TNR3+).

The CDR3 sequence is CASSRVSGKYF. The chain recombines TRBV28 with TRBJ2-4; TCRdb outputs TRBD2, but without DNA this stays unchecked. This CDR3 region has 11 residues. Looked up from germline, CDR1 is MDHEN and CDR2 is SYDVKM.